This TCR beta chain was retrieved from a study of beta chain features in type 1 diabetes. Turning to the study itself: Patient and healthy donor groups were alike in age, gender and cell yields. General study results and limits: Patients with type 1 diabetes showed fewer VDJ junction insertions and more deletions. Whether HLA type influences TCRB rearrangement remained unresolved here. Because the template was cDNA, high-expressing cells might be over-represented. In every one of the four CD4+ subsets, TCRB CDR3s were moderately but significantly shorter in Type 1 diabetes patients.

Expressed TCRB transcripts were sequenced, since all the RNA that had been isolated was reverse transcribed. TCRdb's copy holds only in-frame clones and misses some; the assay was immunoSEQ multiplex PCR. The repertoire holds under 300,000 clones, with approximately 14% as singletons. This clone was recorded a few times. Its antigen is currently unknown. The junction had 4 bases not matched to a gene; V was cut back by 0 bases and J by 8 bases. This CDR3 has 15 amino acids. Germline CDR1 reads LGHNT; CDR2 reads FRNRAP. The source is a man aged 25-45 years with type 1 diabetes. The chain couples TRBV12-5 to TRBJ2-1; TRBD1 matches at 10 bases. Sequenced input: naive CD4+ T cells from blood. The CDR3 loop reads CASGLVRDRGHEQFF. The CDR3 coding sequence is TGTGCTAGTGGTTTGGTAAGGGACAGGGGTCATGAGCAGTTCTTC. Full variable domain (missing parts from reference TRBV12-5 and TRBJ2-1): DARVTQTPRHKVTEMGQEVTMRCQPILGHNTVFWYRQTMMQGLELLAYFRNRAPLDDSGMPKDRFSAEMPDATLATLKIQPSEPRDSAVYFCASGLVRDRGHEQFFGPGTRLTVL.